The clone carrying this T cell receptor beta chain was counted between two and nine times. Measured with immunoSEQ multiplex PCR; TCRdb has only the in-frame clones, and not every one. The sample has more than 200,000 clones; about 85% are singletons. The CDR3 is made up of 16 amino acids. V was shortened by 6 bases and J by 0 bases, with 17 bases between the two germline ends. Germline CDR1 is MNHNY and CDR2 is SVGAGI (reference sequence). This specimen belongs to a study of blood T cell repertoires in COVID-19. Whole-study context: Samples came from the United States, Italy and Spain, spanning acute and convalescent COVID-19. The cDNA or gDNA used as material had been derived from T cells, B-cell-depleted T cells, or PBMCs.

V usage is TRBV6-6 and J usage is TRBJ1-2; D not certain. Sample: peripheral blood. The receptor was derived from a man in his 70s with acute or convalescent COVID-19. In DNA form, the CDR3 reads TGTGCCAGCAGCTCCCTCAGGCCGGGAACTAACTATGGCTACACCTTC. Amino acids: CASSSLRPGTNYGYTF.